This entry is about one T cell receptor (beta chain). This entry belongs to a study of technical replicates of blood from a few donors. Profiled with immunoSEQ multiplex PCR; TCRdb holds only in-frame clones, not every one. The sample has about 60,000 clones; about 87% are singletons. In germline, CDR1 is LGHNA, CDR2 YSLEER. The CDR3 length is 14 residues. V shed 0 bases and J shed 6 bases, with 11 bases lying between them. This receptor was identified in a human donor in good health. Some clones in this sample may be carry-over from other donors' samples. The sample taken for sequencing was PBMCs. The chain carries TRBV4-3 and TRBJ1-2; no reliable D call. CDR3 bases: TGCGCCAGCAGCCAAGAGGCGGGGTACAATGGCTACACCTTC. Translating it yields CASSQEAGYNGYTF.